These 21 T cell receptor beta chains were all obtained from the same sample, sequenced in a study of T cell responses to AZD1222 COVID-19 vaccine. The method was immunoSEQ multiplex PCR; TCRdb's version includes in-frame clones alone and lacks a portion of them. The repertoire consists of under 50,000 clones, with 88% occurring once and the leading ten covering around a quarter. Sample: peripheral blood, taken 28 days after the second dose of the MenACWY control vaccine. These receptors originate from an adult who received the MenACWY meningococcal vaccine as a control.

The V gene is TRBV27, the J gene TRBJ1-3, with a tentative D call TRBD1 (5 bases). The CDR3 is made up of 14 amino acids. Germline V lookup: CDR1 MNHEY, CDR2 SMNVEV (reference sequence). With 6 bases removed from V and 9 bases from J, the gap between germline ends came to 18 bases. CDR3 sequence (DNA): TGTGCCAGCAGCTCGGGGCTCTCGGGCGGCACCATATATTTT. This sequence encodes CASSSGLSGGTIYF.

This clone occurred once. The chain uses TRBV10-3 and TRBJ1-1, with D hard to call. Trimming removed 4 bases from V and 1 base from J, with 4 bases in between. The CDR3 sequence is 12 residues long. CDR1 is ENHRY and CDR2 is SYGVKD in the germline V gene. The CDR3 here is CAISGTNTEAFF. The CDR3 DNA follows: TGTGCCATCAGTGGCACGAACACTGAAGCTTTCTTT.

In its sample, this clone was seen a few times. The chain uses TRBV28 and TRBJ2-3; TRBD1 matches at 8 bases. With V trimmed by 6 bases and J by 10 bases, 9 bases remained unmatched. The CDR3 totals 13 residues. CDR1 is MDHEN and CDR2 is SYDVKM in the germline V gene. CDR3 sequence: CASRPRQGIAQYF. The CDR3 coding sequence is TGTGCCAGCAGGCCCCGACAGGGGATTGCGCAGTATTTT.

The chain links TRBV6-4 to TRBJ2-1, with D possibly matching TRBD2 (5 bases). From germline, CDR1 is MRHNA and CDR2 SNTAGT. The germline V and J ends were trimmed by 0 bases and 2 bases, with 11 bases remaining between them. This CDR3 spans 16 amino acids. In nucleotides, the CDR3 is TGTGCCAGCAGTGACTCAGCGGTCCCTCCCTACAATGAGCAGTTCTTC. This translates into CASSDSAVPPYNEQFF.

This clone was detected only once. The CDR3 bases are TGTGCCAGCTCACCGTCGACTAGCGGACCTCTTTCAAGGGGGTCCTACAATGAGCAGTTCTTC. It translates to CASSPSTSGPLSRGSYNEQFF. This chain uses TRBV18 with TRBJ2-1, with TRBD2 identical over 9 bases. The V gene end was trimmed by 3 bases and the J gene end by 1 base; junction bases not matched to a gene: 19. Germline-derived CDR1 and CDR2 are KGHSH and LQKENI. CDR3 length: 21 residues.

This clone was counted only a few times. The gene calls are TRBV27 and TRBJ2-7; 7 bases line up with TRBD1. V was pared by 7 bases and J by 5 bases, with 14 bases of the junction left unmatched. The CDR3 runs to 15 residues. In germline, CDR1 is MNHEY, CDR2 SMNVEV (reference sequence). CDR3 DNA sequence: TGTGCCAGCAAAAAGGAAGCGACAGGGCGCCACGAGCAGTACTTC. This translates into CASKKEATGRHEQYF.

The chain employs TRBV7-9 and TRBJ2-7, with 10 bases lining up with TRBD1. Germline V gives CDR1 SEHNR, CDR2 FQNEAQ (reference sequence). With 1 base clipped from V and 5 bases from J, the junction kept 5 bases outside the gene matches. This CDR3 has 15 residues. This CDR3 is CASSLVWDRGHEQYF. CDR3 DNA sequence: TGTGCCAGCAGCTTAGTATGGGACAGGGGCCACGAGCAGTACTTC.

This chain links TRBV5-5 with TRBJ2-1; D is undetermined. Per the germline V gene, CDR1 is SGHKS and CDR2 is YYEKEE (reference sequence). V was shortened by 2 bases and J by 5 bases, with 2 bases between the two germline ends. The CDR3 contains 11 residues. In DNA, the CDR3 is TGTGCCAGCAGCTTTAACAATGAGCAGTTCTTC. Protein product: CASSFNNEQFF.

V usage is TRBV5-1 and J usage is TRBJ2-1; perhaps TRBD1 as D (5 bases). Trimming removed 2 bases from V and 4 bases from J, with 10 bases in between. The germline gives CDR1 SGHRS, CDR2 YFSETQ. The CDR3 contains 14 residues. CDR3 bases: TGCGCCAGCAGCTTTCCAGACAGATACAATGAGCAGTTCTTC. Its protein product is CASSFPDRYNEQFF.

V usage is TRBV28 and J usage is TRBJ2-3; 8 bases line up with TRBD1. The CDR3 covers 14 residues. Looked up from germline, CDR1 is MDHEN and CDR2 is SYDVKM. Trimming cost V 3 bases and J 1 base; bases outside gene matches: 0. CDR3 sequence: CASSLTGGTDTQYF. Here the CDR3 DNA reads TGTGCCAGCAGTTTGACAGGGGGCACAGATACGCAGTATTTT.

This chain connects TRBV27 to TRBJ2-3; TRBD2 matches at 13 bases. Per germline, CDR1 MNHEY and CDR2 SMNVEV (reference sequence). The CDR3 is 16 residues long. V trimming: 3 bases; J trimming: 2 bases; junction bases outside the gene matches: 2. This chain's CDR3 is CASSFGLAGDTDTQYF. The CDR3, as DNA: TGTGCCAGCAGTTTCGGACTAGCGGGAGACACAGATACGCAGTATTTT.

The chain joins TRBV11-2 to TRBJ1-1, with 8 nucleotides matching TRBD1. Germline loops: CDR1 SGHAT, CDR2 FQNNGV. Trimming at V came to 4 bases and at J to 5 bases, leaving 12 bases not matched to a gene. The CDR3 contains 16 residues. In DNA form, the CDR3 reads TGTGCCAGCAGCTACCTCAGGGGGCGCCGGGATACTGAAGCTTTCTTT. Protein product: CASSYLRGRRDTEAFF. The full variable domain, in which reference TRBV11-2 and TRBJ1-1 provide the parts outside the CDR3, is EAGVAQSPRYKIIEKRQSVAFWCNPISGHATLYWYQQILGQGPKLLIQFQNNGVVDDSQLPKDRFSAERLKGVDSTLKIQPAKLEDSAVYLCASSYLRGRRDTEAFFGQGTRLTVV.

This rearrangement joins TRBV27 to TRBJ1-6, with D perhaps matching TRBD1 (5 bases). V was cut by 7 bases and J by 9 bases, with 19 bases left in between. The CDR3 has 15 amino acids. Germline V gene sequence: CDR1 MNHEY, CDR2 SMNVEV (reference sequence). This CDR3 reads CASTLFGAPASPLHF. In DNA form, the CDR3 reads TGTGCCAGCACCCTGTTTGGGGCCCCGGCTTCACCCCTCCACTTT.

The sample holds one count of this clone. This chain links TRBV7-8 with TRBJ2-1; weak D call: TRBD2 (6 bases). The CDR3 sequence is 18 residues long. CDR1 is SGHVS and CDR2 is FQNEAQ in the germline V gene. Trimming removed 3 bases from V and 5 bases from J, with 23 bases in between. Here the CDR3 reads CASSFRPLYGRKDNEQFF. The CDR3 bases are TGTGCCAGCAGCTTTAGGCCCCTATACGGGAGAAAGGACAATGAGCAGTTCTTC.

The chain recombines TRBV7-9 with TRBJ2-3, with D hard to call. V was clipped by 5 bases and J by 1 base, with 10 bases between them. The CDR3 spans 14 residues. CDR1 is SEHNR, CDR2 FQNEAQ, per germline (reference sequence). The CDR3 DNA follows: TGTGCCAGCAGCAAAATCCCGGGCACAGATACGCAGTATTTT. Translating it yields CASSKIPGTDTQYF.

The CDR3 sequence is CASRSLQGGSARDTQYF. CDR3 DNA: TGTGCCAGCAGGTCCCTTCAAGGGGGGAGCGCGAGAGATACGCAGTATTTT. V usage is TRBV2 and J usage is TRBJ2-3; either TRBD1 or TRBD2 may fit D (6 bases each). Germline CDR1 is SNHLY and CDR2 is FYNNEI. The CDR3 is 17 amino acids. V lost 6 bases, J lost 5 bases, and 24 bases lay in between. The full variable domain, completed using reference TRBV2 and TRBJ2-3, is EPEVTQTPSHQVTQMGQEVILRCVPISNHLYFYWYRQILGQKVEFLVSFYNNEISEKSEIFDDQFSVERPDGSNFTLKIRSTKLEDSAMYFCASRSLQGGSARDTQYFGPGTRLTVL.

J is TRBJ1-1 and V is TRBV29-1; D is ambiguous. Germline V gene lookup returns CDR1 SQVTM and CDR2 ANQGSEA. CDR3 length: 13 residues. Trimming removed 7 bases at V and 0 bases at J, with 12 bases between. CDR3 sequence reads: CSALQRLNTEAFF. As DNA, the CDR3 is TGCAGCGCCTTACAGCGTTTGAACACTGAAGCTTTCTTT.

The table lists this clone with a count of one. The CDR3 sequence: CASGRGGPAFF. CDR3 sequence (DNA): TGTGCCAGCGGGAGGGGGGGACCAGCTTTCTTT. This rearrangement joins TRBV12-3 or TRBV12-4 to TRBJ1-1, with D possibly TRBD1 on 6 matching bases. With 8 bases removed from V and 10 bases from J, the gap between germline ends came to 14 bases. This CDR3 is 11 amino acids long.

The rearrangement uses TRBV6-5 and TRBJ1-3; no clear D. The germline gives CDR1 MNHEY, CDR2 SVGAGI. Trimming took off 5 bases at V and 0 bases at J, with 8 bases between the two ends. The CDR3 sequence is 14 residues long. The CDR3 bases are TGTGCCAGCAGTATCGAGATCTCTGGAAACACCATATATTTT. Translating it yields CASSIEISGNTIYF.

The rearrangement joins TRBV3-1 (or the pseudogene TRBV3-2) to TRBJ1-1; tentative D call: TRBD1 (5 bases). Germline V gives CDR1 LGHDT, CDR2 YNNKEL (reference sequence). The CDR3 totals 13 residues. The V gene lost 3 bases and the J gene lost 6 bases, with 11 bases spanning the gap. The CDR3 spells CASSHAGRAEAFF. The DNA of the CDR3 is TGTGCCAGCAGCCACGCAGGGAGGGCTGAAGCTTTCTTT.

This rearrangement joins TRBV12-3 or TRBV12-4 to TRBJ1-2; D is unresolved. Trimming pared 7 bases from V and 2 bases from J, leaving 11 bases between. The length of the CDR3 is 13 residues. In DNA form, the CDR3 reads TGTGCCAGCACCCTCGGCATAAACTATGGCTACACCTTC. Translation: CASTLGINYGYTF.